This TCR beta chain is drawn from a study of cytomegalovirus exposure and HLA in healthy donors. Study-level points and caveats: Reported performance of the classifier showed diagnosis of cytomegalovirus status with high specificity and sensitivity. In a later analysis, at a false discovery rate of 0.05, 16,951 TCR beta sequences matched HLA alleles. More clonal expansion characterized HLA-associated TCR beta chains than equally common others in a later analysis. It is likely that the observed cluster of highly shared sequence variants was a sequencing artifact.

The germline V gene encodes CDR1 SGHRS and CDR2 YFSETQ. There are 15 residues in the CDR3. Trimming took 2 bases from V and 4 from J, leaving 13 bases between them. Use of 60 Vbeta and 13 Jbeta primers characterized the PCR. Repertoires were generated with immunoSEQ multiplex PCR, while TCRdb's copy carries only in-frame clones and drops some. The table includes 150,000 to 200,000 clones, approximately 81% detected once. In the case of this clone: Its antigen is not identified.

The TCR was taken from a male donor in good health and CMV-seronegative. The rearrangement joins TRBV5-1 to TRBJ1-5, with D possibly being TRBD1 (6 bases). The sequenced sample was PBMCs. CDR3 loop: CASSFGTNENQPQHF. Here the CDR3 DNA reads TGCGCCAGCAGCTTCGGGACAAATGAGAATCAGCCCCAGCATTTT.